This is a list of T cell receptor beta chains from one sample in a study of blood T cell repertoires in COVID-19. The data were produced by immunoSEQ multiplex PCR, yet TCRdb's version contains in-frame clones alone and is incomplete. Seen here are approximately 210,000 clones, more than 85% observed once, and the top ten hold approximately 0.66%. The sequenced sample consisted of peripheral blood. These TCRs come from a man in his forties with acute or convalescent COVID-19. CDR3s include the opening cysteine and the closing phenylalanine or tryptophan. The order of the fields is V gene, J gene, CDR3 protein.

V: TRBV27
J: TRBJ2-7
CDR3: CASRSLAGTPPYEQYF

V: TRBV2
J: TRBJ1-1
CDR3: CASKGQFNTEAFF

V: TRBV29-1
J: TRBJ2-2
CDR3: CSAVTGQRAGELFF

V: TRBV14
J: TRBJ1-2
CDR3: CASSLQTEYGYTF

V: TRBV6-5
J: TRBJ1-1
CDR3: CASRNRDYTEAFF

V: TRBV10-2
J: TRBJ1-2
CDR3: CASSATGYGYTF

V: TRBV23-1
J: TRBJ2-7
CDR3: CASSQSGHNSYEQYF

V: TRBV2
J: TRBJ1-4
CDR3: CASSLGGVEANEKLFF

V: TRBV5-1
J: TRBJ2-5
CDR3: CASRGLGGGANSRETQYF

V: TRBV27
J: TRBJ1-5
CDR3: CASSTGLNSNQPQHF

V: TRBV2
J: TRBJ2-7
CDR3: CAREVLGSYEQYF

V: TRBV19
J: TRBJ2-3
CDR3: CASSIVPGLAGASSDTQYF

V: TRBV27
J: TRBJ2-7
CDR3: CASSSRGTLNRYF

V: TRBV5-1
J: TRBJ2-1
CDR3: CASGPRAGTTSYNEQFF

V: TRBV19
J: TRBJ2-3
CDR3: CALKPAGEADTQYF

V: TRBV28
J: TRBJ1-1
CDR3: CASSPLGGSTEAFF